The clone carrying this T cell receptor (beta chain) was picked up many times. The antigen remains undetermined. The data stem from a study of T cells in Graves' hyperthyroidism and ophthalmopathy. Study as a whole: Any treatment followed the collection of peripheral blood at initial diagnosis. Study results and limitations: Ophthalmopathy got predicted by the model a median about six months before its onset. Blood held most thyroid clonotypes expanded above 0.001 frequency.

Germline V gene data show CDR1 as SQVTM and CDR2 as ANQGSEA. The CDR3 is 12 amino acids. The V end was cut by 0 bases, the J end by 0 bases, with 3 bases between. The source material, RNA transcripts, was used to amplify TCR beta CDR3 regions. Initially, a first-round RT-PCR of the TCR CDR3 employed the HTBI primer set. TCRdb itself ran the multiplex PCR reads through MiXCR, one entry per CDR3 protein. The sample consists of almost 600,000 distinct CDR3 sequences, about 15% of them appearing once. Predating any ophthalmopathy symptoms, the blood sample was taken at first hyperthyroidism diagnosis. This TCR was sampled from a woman between 25 and 40 years old with Graves' hyperthyroidism that later progressed to Graves' ophthalmopathy. Sequencing used blood. The chain joins TRBV29-1 to TRBJ2-7; D is undetermined. CDR3 sequence (DNA): TGCAGCGTTGAAGATCTCTCCTACGAGCAGTACTTC. Its protein product is CSVEDLSYEQYF.